This entry features one T cell receptor beta chain sequence. Methods used by the authors: Estimation of nucleated cell counts relied on the amplification of reference gene primers. The method was immunoSEQ multiplex PCR; TCRdb's version includes in-frame clones alone and lacks a portion of them. That table gives V, J and clone size, and the DNA gave D and trimming. This table has about 210,000 clones, 70% to 90% appearing once. The data were taken from a study of blood T cell repertoires in COVID-19. The wider study: Acute and convalescent COVID-19 specimens originated in the United States, Italy and Spain. PBMCs, B-cell-depleted T cells, or T cells provided the cDNA or gDNA that made up the material.

V trimming: 6 bases; J trimming: 5 bases; junction bases outside the gene matches: 11. Germline V gene data show CDR1 as KGHSH and CDR2 as LQKENI. The CDR3 is 15 amino acids. Sequencing input: peripheral blood. The chain combines TRBV18 with TRBJ2-7; 9 bases align to TRBD1. This clonotype was obtained from a woman aged 80 or over with acute or convalescent COVID-19. CDR3 nucleotide sequence: TGTGCCAGCTCCCCTTTTTGGGACAGGGCCGACGAGCAGTACTTC. Its protein is CASSPFWDRADEQYF. Filled out from reference TRBV18 and TRBJ2-7, the complete variable domain reads NAGVMQNPRHLVRRRGQEARLRCSPMKGHSHVYWYRQLPEEGLKFMVYLQKENIIDESGMPKERFSAEFPKEGPSILRIQQVVRGDSAAYFCASSPFWDRADEQYFGPGTRLTVT.